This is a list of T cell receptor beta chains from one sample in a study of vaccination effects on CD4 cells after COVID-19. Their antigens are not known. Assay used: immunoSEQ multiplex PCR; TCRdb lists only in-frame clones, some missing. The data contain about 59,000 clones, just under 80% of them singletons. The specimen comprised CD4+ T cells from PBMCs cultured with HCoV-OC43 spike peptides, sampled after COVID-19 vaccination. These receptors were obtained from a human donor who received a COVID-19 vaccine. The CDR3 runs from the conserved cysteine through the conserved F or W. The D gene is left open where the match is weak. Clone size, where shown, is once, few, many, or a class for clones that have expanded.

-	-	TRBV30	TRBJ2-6	CAWSRGSSGANVLTF	TGTGCCTGGAGTCGGGGCTCCTCTGGGGCCAACGTCCTGACTTTC
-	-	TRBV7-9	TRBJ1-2	CASSATGRASSYGYTF	TGTGCCAGCAGCGCGACGGGCAGGGCATCGAGCTATGGCTACACCTTC
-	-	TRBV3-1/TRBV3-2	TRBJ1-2	CASSQGAYNYGYTF	TGTGCCAGCAGCCAAGGTGCCTATAACTATGGCTACACCTTC
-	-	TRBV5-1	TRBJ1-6	CASSFGAGDSPLHF	TGCGCCAGCAGCTTTGGGGCAGGGGATTCACCCCTCCACTTT
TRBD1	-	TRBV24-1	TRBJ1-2	CATSDPGQGDGYTF	TGTGCCACCAGTGACCCGGGACAGGGAGATGGCTACACCTTC
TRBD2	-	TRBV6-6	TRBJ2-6	CASSRRTSGGLATFSGANVLTF	TGTGCCAGCAGTCGGAGGACTAGCGGGGGCCTAGCCACTTTCTCTGGGGCCAACGTCCTGACTTTC
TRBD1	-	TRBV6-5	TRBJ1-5	CATGTEYQPQHF	TGTGCCACCGGGACAGAGTATCAGCCCCAGCATTTT
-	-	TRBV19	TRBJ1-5	CASTGINQPQHF	TGTGCCAGTACCGGGATAAATCAGCCCCAGCATTTT
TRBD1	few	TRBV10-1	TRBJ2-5	CASSQGVQETQYF	TGCGCCAGCAGTCAGGGGGTACAAGAGACCCAGTACTTC
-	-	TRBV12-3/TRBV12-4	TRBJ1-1	CASTLQGITEAFF	TGTGCCAGCACTTTACAGGGAATCACTGAAGCTTTCTTT
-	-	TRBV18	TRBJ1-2	CASSPPSENYGYTF	TGTGCCAGCTCACCACCGAGTGAGAACTATGGCTACACCTTC
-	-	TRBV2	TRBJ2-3	CASSGNRVADTQYF	TGTGCCAGCAGTGGTAACAGAGTAGCAGATACGCAGTATTTT
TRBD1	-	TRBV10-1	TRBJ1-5	CASSSGQGSNQPQHF	TGCGCCAGCAGCTCGGGACAGGGCAGCAATCAGCCCCAGCATTTT
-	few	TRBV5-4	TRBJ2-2	CASSFGPGTGELFF	TGTGCCAGCAGCTTTGGGCCGGGCACCGGGGAGCTGTTTTTT
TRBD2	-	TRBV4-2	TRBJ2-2	CASSQVERGTGELFF	TGTGCCAGCAGCCAAGTTGAGCGGGGGACCGGGGAGCTGTTTTTT
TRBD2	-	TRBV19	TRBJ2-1	CASSRGGAFEQFF	TGTGCCAGTAGTCGCGGGGGGGCCTTTGAGCAGTTCTTC
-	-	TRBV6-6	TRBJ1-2	CASSYPRTDWGYTF	TGTGCCAGCAGTTACCCCAGGACAGATTGGGGCTACACCTTC
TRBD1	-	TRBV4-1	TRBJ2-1	CASSERDRVRLDEQFF	TGCGCCAGCAGCGAACGGGACAGGGTGAGACTAGATGAGCAGTTCTTC
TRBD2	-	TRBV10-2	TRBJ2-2	CASSGSGGAFLRYTGELFF	TGCGCCAGCAGTGGCAGCGGGGGGGCCTTTTTGCGGTACACCGGGGAGCTGTTTTTT
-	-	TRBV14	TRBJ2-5	CASSPPVGGEETQYF	TGTGCCAGCAGCCCGCCGGTCGGGGGTGAAGAGACCCAGTACTTC
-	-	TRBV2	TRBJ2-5	CASTGGSETQYF	TGTGCCAGCACGGGGGGCTCAGAGACCCAGTACTTC
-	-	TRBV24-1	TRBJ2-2	CATSDPPGPGELFF	TGTGCCACCAGTGATCCCCCGGGACCCGGGGAGCTGTTTTTT
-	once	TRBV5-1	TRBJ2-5	CASSLAGGVQETQYF	TGCGCCAGCAGCTTGGCGGGTGGGGTCCAAGAGACCCAGTACTTC
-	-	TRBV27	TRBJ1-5	CASSWGRQVQPQHF	TGTGCCAGCAGTTGGGGAAGACAAGTCCAGCCCCAGCATTTT
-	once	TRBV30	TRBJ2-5	CAWSGGLQETQYF	TGTGCCTGGAGCGGGGGGCTCCAAGAGACCCAGTACTTC
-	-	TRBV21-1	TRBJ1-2	CASIRGYKGYTF	TGTGCCAGCATCAGGGGATATAAGGGCTACACCTTC
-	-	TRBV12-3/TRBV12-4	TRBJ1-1	CASSPAGWTEAFF	TGTGCCAGCAGCCCCGCGGGGTGGACTGAAGCTTTCTTT
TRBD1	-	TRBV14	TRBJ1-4	CASSRGTGLEKLFF	TGTGCCAGCAGTCGGGGGACAGGATTAGAAAAACTGTTTTTT
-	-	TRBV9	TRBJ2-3	CASSVWGTGTDTQYF	TGTGCCAGCAGCGTTTGGGGGACGGGCACAGATACGCAGTATTTT
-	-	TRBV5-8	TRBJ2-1	CASSFSGPAVF	TGTGCCAGCAGCTTTTCGGGCCCAGCGGTCTTC
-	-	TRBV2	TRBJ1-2	CASRSDWGYGYTF	TGTGCCAGCAGGTCGGATTGGGGCTATGGCTACACCTTC
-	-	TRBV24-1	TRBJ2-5	CATSDPNRGRNSGGPTRETQYF	TGTGCCACCAGTGATCCCAACAGGGGGCGGAATAGCGGGGGACCCACCAGGGAGACCCAGTACTTC
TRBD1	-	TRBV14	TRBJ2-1	CASSLPGTARNNEQFF	TGTGCCAGCAGCCTTCCCGGGACAGCACGAAACAATGAGCAGTTCTTC
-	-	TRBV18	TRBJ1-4	CASSPDYRAVEKLFF	TGTGCCAGCTCACCCGATTACAGGGCTGTTGAAAAACTGTTTTTT
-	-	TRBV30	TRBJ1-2	CAWSSATDYGYTF	TGTGCCTGGAGTTCCGCGACCGACTATGGCTACACCTTC
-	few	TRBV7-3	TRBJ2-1	CASSSLAHNEQFF	TGTGCCAGCAGCTCCTTGGCCCACAATGAGCAGTTCTTC
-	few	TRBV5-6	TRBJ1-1	CASSSNRAPYTEAFF	TGTGCCAGCAGTTCGAACCGGGCCCCCTACACTGAAGCTTTCTTT
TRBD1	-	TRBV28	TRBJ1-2	CASSTTGGNYGYTF	TGTGCCAGCAGTACTACAGGGGGCAACTATGGCTACACCTTC
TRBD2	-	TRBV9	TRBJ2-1	CASSDTSGVVSEQFF	TGTGCCAGCAGCGATACTAGCGGGGTGGTTAGTGAGCAGTTCTTC
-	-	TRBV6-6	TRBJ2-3	CASSYRGAGTDTQYF	TGTGCCAGCAGTTACCGGGGGGCGGGCACAGATACGCAGTATTTT
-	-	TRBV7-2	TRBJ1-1	CASSRYYTEAFF	TGTGCCAGCAGCCGATATTACACTGAAGCTTTCTTT
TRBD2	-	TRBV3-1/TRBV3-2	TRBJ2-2	CASSLEIRLAGGDGELFF	TGTGCCAGCAGCCTCGAGATACGACTAGCGGGGGGGGACGGGGAGCTGTTTTTT
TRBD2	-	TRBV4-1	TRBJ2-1	CASSQEGTSGIEFF	TGCGCCAGCAGCCAAGAAGGGACTAGCGGGATTGAGTTCTTC
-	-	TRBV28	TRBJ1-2	CASSLLRDWGYTF	TGTGCCAGCAGTTTATTGAGAGACTGGGGCTACACCTTC
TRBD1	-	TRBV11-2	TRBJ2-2	CASSSPRVQGITGELFF	TGTGCCAGCAGCTCCCCTCGGGTACAGGGGATCACCGGGGAGCTGTTTTTT
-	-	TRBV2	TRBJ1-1	CASSDILHIGDTEAFF	TGTGCCAGCAGCGACATTTTACACATCGGGGACACTGAAGCTTTCTTT
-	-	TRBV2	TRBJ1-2	CASSEGWGRDYGYTF	TGTGCCAGCAGTGAAGGCTGGGGGAGGGACTATGGCTACACCTTC
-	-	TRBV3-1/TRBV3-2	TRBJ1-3	CASSQDAAGNTIYF	TGTGCCAGCAGCCAAGACGCAGCTGGAAACACCATATATTTT
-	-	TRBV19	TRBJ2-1	CASSIDQGRAYNEQFF	TGTGCCAGTAGTATAGATCAAGGAAGAGCCTACAATGAGCAGTTCTTC